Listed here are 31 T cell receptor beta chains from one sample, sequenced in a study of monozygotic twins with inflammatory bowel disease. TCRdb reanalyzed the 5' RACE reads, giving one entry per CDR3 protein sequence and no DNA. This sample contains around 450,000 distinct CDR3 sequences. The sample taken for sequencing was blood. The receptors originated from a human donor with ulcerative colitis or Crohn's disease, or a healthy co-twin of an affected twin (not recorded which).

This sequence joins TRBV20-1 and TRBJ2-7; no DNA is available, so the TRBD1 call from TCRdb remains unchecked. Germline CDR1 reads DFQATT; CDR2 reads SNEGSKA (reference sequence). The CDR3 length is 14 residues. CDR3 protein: CSARLSPWGYEQYF.

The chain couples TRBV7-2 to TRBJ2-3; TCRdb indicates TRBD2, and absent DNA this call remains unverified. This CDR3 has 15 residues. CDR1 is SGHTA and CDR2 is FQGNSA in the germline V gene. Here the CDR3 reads CASSVLAGSTDTQYF. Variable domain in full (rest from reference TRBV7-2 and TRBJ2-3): GAGVSQSPSNKVTEKGKDVELRCDPISGHTALYWYRQSLGQGLEFLIYFQGNSAPDKSGLPSDRFSAERTGGSVSTLTIQRTQQEDSAVYLCASSVLAGSTDTQYFGPGTRLTVL.

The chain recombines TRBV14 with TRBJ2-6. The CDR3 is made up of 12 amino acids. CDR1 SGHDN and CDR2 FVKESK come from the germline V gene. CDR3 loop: CASSQDRLVLTF.

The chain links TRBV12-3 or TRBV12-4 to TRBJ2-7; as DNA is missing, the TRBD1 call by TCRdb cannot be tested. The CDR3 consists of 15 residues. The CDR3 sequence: CASMALGTGDFEQYF.

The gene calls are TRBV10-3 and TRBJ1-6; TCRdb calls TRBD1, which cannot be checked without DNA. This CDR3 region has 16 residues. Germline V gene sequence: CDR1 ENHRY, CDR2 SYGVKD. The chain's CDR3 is CAISENGTGYNSPLHF.

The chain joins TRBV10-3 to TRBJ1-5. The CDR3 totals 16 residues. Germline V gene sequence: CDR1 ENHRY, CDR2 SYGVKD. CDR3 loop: CAISDSLTGSNQPQHF.

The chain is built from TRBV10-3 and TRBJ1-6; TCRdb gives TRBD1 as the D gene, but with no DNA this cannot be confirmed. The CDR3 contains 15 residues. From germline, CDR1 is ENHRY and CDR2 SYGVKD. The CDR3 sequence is CAIGRQGEGNSPLHF.

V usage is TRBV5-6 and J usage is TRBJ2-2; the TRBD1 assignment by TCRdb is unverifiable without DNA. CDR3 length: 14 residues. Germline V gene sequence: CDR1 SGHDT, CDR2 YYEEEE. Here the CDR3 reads CATTRGEYTGELFF.

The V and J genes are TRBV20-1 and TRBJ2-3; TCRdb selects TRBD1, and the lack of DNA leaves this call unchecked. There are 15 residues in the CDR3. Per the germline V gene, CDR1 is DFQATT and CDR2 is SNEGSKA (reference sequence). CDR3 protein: CSARDPGQGTDTQYF.

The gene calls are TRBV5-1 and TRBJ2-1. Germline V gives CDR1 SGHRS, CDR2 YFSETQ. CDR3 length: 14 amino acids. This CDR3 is CASSTGSSYNEQFF.

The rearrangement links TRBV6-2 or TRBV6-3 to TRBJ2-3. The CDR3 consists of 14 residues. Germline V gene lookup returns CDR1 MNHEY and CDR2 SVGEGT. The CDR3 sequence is CASTQIRTTDTQYF.

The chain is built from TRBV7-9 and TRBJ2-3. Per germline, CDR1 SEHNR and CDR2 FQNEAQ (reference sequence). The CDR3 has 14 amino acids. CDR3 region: CASSLDVMRDTQYF.

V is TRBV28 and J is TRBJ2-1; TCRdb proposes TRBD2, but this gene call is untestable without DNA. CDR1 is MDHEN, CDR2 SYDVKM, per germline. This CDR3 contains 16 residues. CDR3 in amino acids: CASPRRWGGSYNEQFF.

The CDR3 reads CAISESAPGGPGETQYF. The chain combines TRBV10-3 with TRBJ2-5; TCRdb proposes TRBD2, but this gene call is untestable without DNA. The germline CDR1 and CDR2 sequences are ENHRY and SYGVKD. This CDR3 comprises 17 residues.

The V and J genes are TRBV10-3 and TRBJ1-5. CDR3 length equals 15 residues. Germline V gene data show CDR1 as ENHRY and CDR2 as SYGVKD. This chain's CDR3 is CAISVGQLRSQPQHF.

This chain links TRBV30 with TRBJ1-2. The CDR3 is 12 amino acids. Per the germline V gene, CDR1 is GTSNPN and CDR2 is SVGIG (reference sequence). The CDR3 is CAWSPDTNGYTF.

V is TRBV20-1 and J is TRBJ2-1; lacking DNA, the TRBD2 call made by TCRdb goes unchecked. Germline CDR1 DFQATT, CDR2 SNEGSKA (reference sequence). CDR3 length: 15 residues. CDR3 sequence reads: CSAATTKVPTPEQFF.

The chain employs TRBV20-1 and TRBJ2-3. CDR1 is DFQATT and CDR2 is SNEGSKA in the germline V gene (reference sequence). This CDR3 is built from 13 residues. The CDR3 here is CSATPGITDTQYF.

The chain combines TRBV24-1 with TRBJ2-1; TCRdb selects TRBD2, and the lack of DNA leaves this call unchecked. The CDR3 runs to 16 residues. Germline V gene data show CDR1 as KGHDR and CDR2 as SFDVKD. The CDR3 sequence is CATSERLAGGPCEQFF.

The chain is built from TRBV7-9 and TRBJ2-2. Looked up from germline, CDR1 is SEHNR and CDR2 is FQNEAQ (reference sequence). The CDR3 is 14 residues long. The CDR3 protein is CASSLSGVAGELFF.

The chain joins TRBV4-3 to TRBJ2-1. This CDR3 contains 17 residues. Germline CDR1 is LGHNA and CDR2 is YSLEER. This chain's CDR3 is CASSQDSPKSSYNEQFF.

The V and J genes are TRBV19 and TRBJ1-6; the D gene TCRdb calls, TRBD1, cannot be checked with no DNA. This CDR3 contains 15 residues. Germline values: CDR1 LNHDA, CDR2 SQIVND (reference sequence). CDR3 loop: CASNKQGLSNSPLHF.

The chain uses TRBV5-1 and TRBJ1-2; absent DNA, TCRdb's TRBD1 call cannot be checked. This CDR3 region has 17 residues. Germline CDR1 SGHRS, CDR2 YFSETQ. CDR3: CASSPPRTGAEAYGYTF. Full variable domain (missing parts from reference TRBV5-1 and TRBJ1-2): KAGVTQTPRYLIKTRGQQVTLSCSPISGHRSVSWYQQTPGQGLQFLFEYFSETQRNKGNFPGRFSGRQFSNSRSEMNVSTLELGDSALYLCASSPPRTGAEAYGYTFGSGTRLTVV.

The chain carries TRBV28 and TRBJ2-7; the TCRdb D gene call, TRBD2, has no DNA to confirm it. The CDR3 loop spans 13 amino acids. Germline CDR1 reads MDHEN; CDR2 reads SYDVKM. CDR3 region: CASRGLNTYEQYF. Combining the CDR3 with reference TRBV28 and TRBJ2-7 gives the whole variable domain DVKVTQSSRYLVKRTGEKVFLECVQDMDHENMFWYRQDPGLGLRLIYFSYDVKMKEKGDIPEGYSVSREKKERFSLILESASTNQTSMYLCASRGLNTYEQYFGPGTRLTVT.

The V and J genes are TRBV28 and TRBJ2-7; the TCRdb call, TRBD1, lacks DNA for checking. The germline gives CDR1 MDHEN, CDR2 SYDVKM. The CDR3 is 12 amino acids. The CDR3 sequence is CASTRDRLEQYF.

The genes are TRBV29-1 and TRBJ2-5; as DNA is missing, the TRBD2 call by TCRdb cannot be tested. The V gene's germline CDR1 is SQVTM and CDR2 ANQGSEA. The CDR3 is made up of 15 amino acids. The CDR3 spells CSVEYSGSRQETQYF.

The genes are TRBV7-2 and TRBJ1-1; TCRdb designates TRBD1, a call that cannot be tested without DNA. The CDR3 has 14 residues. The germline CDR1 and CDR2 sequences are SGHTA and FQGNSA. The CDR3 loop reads CASTQNSGVLGAFF.

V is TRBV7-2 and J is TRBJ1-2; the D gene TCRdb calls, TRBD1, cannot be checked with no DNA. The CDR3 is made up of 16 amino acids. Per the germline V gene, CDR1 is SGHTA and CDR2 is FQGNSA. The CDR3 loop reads CASSFFLGQGGAGYTF.

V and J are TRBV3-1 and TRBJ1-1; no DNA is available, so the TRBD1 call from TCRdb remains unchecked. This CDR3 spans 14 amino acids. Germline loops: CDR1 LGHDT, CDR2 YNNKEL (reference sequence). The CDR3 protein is CASSQGTGVTEAFF. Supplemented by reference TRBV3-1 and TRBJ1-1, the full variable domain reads DTAVSQTPKYLVTQMGNDKSIKCEQNLGHDTMYWYKQDSKKFLKIMFSYNNKELIINETVPNRFSPKSPDKAHLNLHINSLELGDSAVYFCASSQGTGVTEAFFGQGTRLTVV.

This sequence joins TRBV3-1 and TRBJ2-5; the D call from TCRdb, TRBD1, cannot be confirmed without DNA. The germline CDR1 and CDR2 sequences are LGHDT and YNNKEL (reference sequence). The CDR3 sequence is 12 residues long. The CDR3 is CASSPRRETQYF.

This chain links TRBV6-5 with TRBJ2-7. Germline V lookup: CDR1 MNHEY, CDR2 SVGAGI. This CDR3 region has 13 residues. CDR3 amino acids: CASSREPHYEQYF.